The 14 T cell receptor beta chains below come from one sample, sequenced in a study of cytomegalovirus exposure and HLA in healthy donors. The study ran its PCR with 60 Vbeta and 13 Jbeta primers. Assay used: immunoSEQ multiplex PCR; TCRdb lists only in-frame clones, some missing. The sample shows 140,000 to 150,000 clones, and around 1.6% sits with its ten largest clones. The sample consisted of PBMCs. Receptors were obtained from a woman between 50 and 59 years old in good health and CMV-seronegative.

This chain connects TRBV5-1 to TRBJ2-2; 9 nucleotides line up with TRBD1. The CDR3 spans 16 residues. V shed 0 bases, J shed 8 bases, and the junction held 8 bases outside the gene matches. Germline V lookup: CDR1 SGHRS, CDR2 YFSETQ. This CDR3 reads CASSLGFGTGKGELFF. The CDR3 nucleotides read TGCGCCAGCAGCTTGGGCTTCGGGACAGGGAAGGGGGAGCTGTTTTTT.

This rearrangement joins TRBV5-1 to TRBJ2-3, with 11 bases fitting TRBD2. The CDR3 totals 17 residues. V dropped 0 bases and J dropped 2; count of bases not matched to a gene: 5. CDR1 SGHRS and CDR2 YFSETQ come from the germline V gene. CDR3 residues: CASSLGRLAGFTDTQYF. CDR3 nucleotides: TGCGCCAGCAGCTTGGGTCGACTAGCGGGGTTCACAGATACGCAGTATTTT.

The chain carries TRBV19 and TRBJ1-2; D is possibly TRBD1 (5 bases). The V end lost 2 bases, the J end lost 7 bases, and 20 bases lay between the germline ends. This CDR3 has 16 residues. The germline gives CDR1 LNHDA, CDR2 SQIVND (reference sequence). The CDR3 is CASSIIGGVASGGYTF. As DNA, the CDR3 is TGTGCCAGTAGTATAATCGGGGGTGTCGCATCGGGTGGCTACACCTTC.

The chain employs TRBV6-5 and TRBJ2-5, with 8 nucleotides matching TRBD1. The DNA end favors TRBJ2-7, so the J call may be wrong. The CDR3 covers 15 residues. Germline loops: CDR1 MNHEY, CDR2 SVGAGI. CDR3 in amino acids: CASSPDRGRSYEQYF. CDR3 in DNA: TGTGCCAGCAGTCCCGACAGGGGAAGGTCCTACGAGCAGTACTTC.

V is TRBV5-6 and J is TRBJ1-3; unclear D gene. Per germline, CDR1 SGHDT and CDR2 YYEEEE. CDR3 length: 15 amino acids. V was pared by 1 base and J by 0 bases, with 8 bases between. As DNA, the CDR3 is TGTGCCAGCAGCTTGCCAGGTTACTCTGGAAACACCATATATTTT. Translating gives CASSLPGYSGNTIYF.

V usage is TRBV6-1 and J usage is TRBJ1-5; D is ambiguous. CDR1 and CDR2 from the germline V gene are MNHNS and SASEGT. V lost 8 bases and J 7 bases, leaving 18 bases between the germline ends. This CDR3 has 14 residues. CDR3 nucleotide sequence: TGTGCCAGCTCCTGGACGGGAACGGGGCAGCCCCAGCATTTT. Encoded protein: CASSWTGTGQPQHF.

This chain links TRBV27 with TRBJ1-1; maybe TRBD1 (5 bases). The CDR3 extends over 14 amino acids. Per germline, CDR1 MNHEY and CDR2 SMNVEV (reference sequence). Trimming stripped 6 bases from V and 5 bases from J, with 16 bases between. As DNA, the CDR3 is TGTGCCAGCAGCCTCTGGGGCGAGGAGACTGAAGCTTTCTTT. Its protein product is CASSLWGEETEAFF.

The CDR3 region has the DNA TGTGCCAGCAGTTACCGTGTAATTCCCTTGAACACTGAAGCTTTCTTT. Its translation: CASSYRVIPLNTEAFF. The chain links TRBV6-5 to TRBJ1-1, with unresolved D. Germline-derived CDR1 and CDR2 are MNHEY and SVGAGI. This CDR3 is built from 16 residues. Trimming cost V 2 bases and J 0 bases, with 13 bases left between them.

The chain is built from TRBV25-1 and TRBJ2-1; D is perhaps TRBD1 (5 bases). Germline loops: CDR1 MGHDK, CDR2 SYGVNS. This CDR3 spans 15 amino acids. Trimming took off 0 bases at V and 5 bases at J, with 11 bases between the two ends. The CDR3 nucleotides read TGTGCCAGCAGTGAATACAGGGTCGAACACAATGAGCAGTTCTTC. Residues: CASSEYRVEHNEQFF.

The genes are TRBV6-1 and TRBJ1-2; 7 bases fit TRBD1. Germline CDR1 is MNHNS and CDR2 is SASEGT. This CDR3 spans 15 amino acids. J lost 4 bases, V lost 6 bases, and 11 bases had no gene match. CDR3 protein: CASRSRTGQSYGYTF. CDR3 DNA: TGTGCCAGCAGATCCAGGACAGGCCAGTCCTATGGCTACACCTTC.

The chain links TRBV6-1 to TRBJ1-6; D not resolved. Germline loops: CDR1 MNHNS, CDR2 SASEGT. The CDR3 is 11 amino acids. V was trimmed by 8 bases and J by 16 bases, leaving 15 bases between them. The CDR3 sequence: CASVGNLELHF. The CDR3 DNA follows: TGTGCCAGCGTCGGGAACCTCGAGCTCCACTTT.

The chain couples TRBV7-3 to TRBJ1-2; D gene unclear. V shed 0 bases and J shed 6 bases, with 8 bases lying between them. The CDR3 runs to 13 residues. Germline assignment: CDR1 SGHTA and CDR2 FQGTGA. Here the CDR3 DNA reads TGTGCCAGCAGCTTAACGTACGGGGATGGCTACACCTTC. Protein: CASSLTYGDGYTF.

The chain employs TRBV5-1 and TRBJ1-1, with TRBD1 matching over 7 bases. Trimming cost V 4 bases and J 4 bases; bases outside gene matches: 7. The CDR3 has 14 amino acids. Germline assignment: CDR1 SGHRS and CDR2 YFSETQ. DNA for the CDR3: TGCGCCAGCAGCCCGACAGGGAGCGGCACTGAAGCTTTCTTT. Its translation: CASSPTGSGTEAFF.

The rearrangement links TRBV5-4 to TRBJ1-5; TRBD1 is a possible D gene (6 bases). Trimming pared 2 bases from V and 7 bases from J, leaving 16 bases between. Per germline, CDR1 SGHNT and CDR2 YYREEE (reference sequence). The CDR3 covers 15 residues. Here the CDR3 DNA reads TGTGCCAGCAGCTTTAATCCGACAGGAGAACAGCCCCAGCATTTT. Its translation is CASSFNPTGEQPQHF. Full variable domain (missing parts from reference TRBV5-4 and TRBJ1-5): ETGVTQSPTHLIKTRGQQVTLRCSSQSGHNTVSWYQQALGQGPQFIFQYYREEENGRGNFPPRFSGLQFPNYSSELNVNALELDDSALYLCASSFNPTGEQPQHFGDGTRLSIL.